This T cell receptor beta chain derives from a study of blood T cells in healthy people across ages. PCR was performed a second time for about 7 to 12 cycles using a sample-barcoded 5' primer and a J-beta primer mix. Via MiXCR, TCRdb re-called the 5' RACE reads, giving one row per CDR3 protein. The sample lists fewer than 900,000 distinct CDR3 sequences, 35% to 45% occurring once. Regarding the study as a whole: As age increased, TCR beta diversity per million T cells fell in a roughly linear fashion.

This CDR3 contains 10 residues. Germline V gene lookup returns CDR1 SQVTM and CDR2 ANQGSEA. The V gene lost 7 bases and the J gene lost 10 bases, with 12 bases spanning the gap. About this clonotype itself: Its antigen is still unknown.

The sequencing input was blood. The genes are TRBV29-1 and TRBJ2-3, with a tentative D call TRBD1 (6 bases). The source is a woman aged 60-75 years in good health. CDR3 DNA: TGCAGCGATGACAGGATAGCGCAGTATTTT. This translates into CSDDRIAQYF.